Sequencing of this T cell receptor beta chain was carried out in a study of shared clonotypes between healthy human individuals. The V segment lost 4 bases and the J segment 0 bases; nucleotides outside the gene matches: 5. CDR3 length: 17 amino acids. The assay was immunoSEQ multiplex PCR, and TCRdb's table has in-frame clones only and misses some. The sample shows some 740,000 clones, around 92% of them seen only once. The naive CD8 population came from CD45RO-negative cells selected for CCR7, without terminally differentiated effector memory CD45RA+ cells. This sequence was found in a man aged 25-40 years in good health. This chain connects TRBV23-1 to TRBJ2-6; 8 nucleotides match TRBD1. TRBV23-1 is treated as an ORF (open reading frame) with a function not yet certain. Specimen: naive CD8+ T cells sorted from blood. The CDR3 DNA follows: TGCGCCAGCAGTCCGACAGGGGAAAACTCTGGGGCCAACGTCCTGACTTTC. Translation gives CASSPTGENSGANVLTF.